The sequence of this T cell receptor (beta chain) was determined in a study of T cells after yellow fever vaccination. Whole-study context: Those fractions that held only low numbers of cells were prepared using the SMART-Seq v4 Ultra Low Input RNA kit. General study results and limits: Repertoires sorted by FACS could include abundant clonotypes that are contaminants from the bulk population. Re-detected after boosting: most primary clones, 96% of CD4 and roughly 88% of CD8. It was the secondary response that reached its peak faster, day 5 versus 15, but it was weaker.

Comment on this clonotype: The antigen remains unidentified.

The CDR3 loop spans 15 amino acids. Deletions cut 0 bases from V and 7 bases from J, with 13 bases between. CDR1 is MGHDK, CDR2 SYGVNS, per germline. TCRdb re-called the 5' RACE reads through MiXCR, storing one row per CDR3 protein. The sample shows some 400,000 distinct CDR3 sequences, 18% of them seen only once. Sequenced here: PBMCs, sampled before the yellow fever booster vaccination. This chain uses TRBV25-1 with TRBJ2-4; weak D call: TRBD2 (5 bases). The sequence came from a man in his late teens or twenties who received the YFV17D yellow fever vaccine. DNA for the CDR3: TGTGCCAGCAGTGAATATGATCCTAGCCCGAACATTCAGTACTTC. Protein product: CASSEYDPSPNIQYF.